The source of this T cell receptor (beta chain) is a study of blood T cell repertoires in COVID-19. On the study more broadly: The United States, Italy and Spain supplied acute and convalescent COVID-19 samples. Nucleic acid was either cDNA or gDNA, and it came from T cells, B-cell-depleted T cells, or PBMCs.

In the 2 weeks before study entry, exposed participants met a COVID-19 case, which was PCR-confirmed or clinician-diagnosed. Study processing details: For nucleated cells, counts were estimated from reference gene primer amplification. Only in-frame clones appear in the TCRdb table, and some are missing; sequencing was by immunoSEQ multiplex PCR. Clone size and the V and J calls come from that table; the DNA yielded D and trimming. Of under 250,000 clones in the sample, around nine tenths were seen once. The CDR3 is 16 amino acids. Germline CDR1 and CDR2: SGHRS and YFSETQ. Unmatched junction bases numbered 8, after V lost 1 base and J lost 7 bases.

The sample comprised PBMCs or T cells enriched from blood (not recorded which). This clonotype originated in a woman aged 30 to 39 who had been exposed to COVID-19. This chain uses TRBV5-1 with TRBJ2-1; 10 bases are a match to TRBD2. The CDR3 region is CASSLRAGGPGNEQFF. In DNA, the CDR3 is TGCGCCAGCAGCTTGAGAGCGGGAGGGCCGGGGAATGAGCAGTTCTTC.